This TCR beta chain was captured by sequencing in a study of human CD8 memory T cell subsets. Study observations and caveats: The stem-like memory T cell repertoire shared very little with the precursor exhausted T cell repertoire. Only T cell receptor beta chains were sequenced in this study. Stem-like memory and precursor exhausted T cell populations exhibited comparably high diversity, in distinction to effector memory cells.

Negative magnetic separation was used for the enrichment of total CD8+ T cells. Libraries of TCR beta chains were produced by 5' RACE (UMI-labeled). TCRdb re-called the 5' RACE reads, yielding one record per CDR3 amino acid sequence without DNA. The sample has 9,000 to 13,000 distinct CDR3 sequences, and its top ten clones hold roughly 16%. Notes on this clonotype: Its antigen is unidentified.

The CDR3 consists of 17 residues. CDR1 and CDR2 (germline): MNHEY, SMNVEV (reference sequence). This TCR derives from a human donor in good health. The sample consisted of CD8+ T cells from PBMCs. The chain couples TRBV27 to TRBJ1-5; the TCRdb call, TRBD1, lacks DNA for checking. The CDR3 here is CASSTWGGRSSNQPQHF.